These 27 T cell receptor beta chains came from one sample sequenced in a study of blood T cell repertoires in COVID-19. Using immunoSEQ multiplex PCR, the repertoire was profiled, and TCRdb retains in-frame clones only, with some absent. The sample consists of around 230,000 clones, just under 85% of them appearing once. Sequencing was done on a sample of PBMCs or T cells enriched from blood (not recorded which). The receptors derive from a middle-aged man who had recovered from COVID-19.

The CDR3 spells CASSSFRGLNQPQHF. CDR3 bases: TGTGCCAGCAGTTCCTTCAGGGGTCTCAATCAGCCCCAGCATTTT. The genes are TRBV28 and TRBJ1-5; maybe TRBD1 (6 bases). CDR1 and CDR2 from the germline V gene are MDHEN and SYDVKM. The V and J ends lost 4 bases and 3 bases respectively, with 13 bases between them. The CDR3 is made up of 15 amino acids.

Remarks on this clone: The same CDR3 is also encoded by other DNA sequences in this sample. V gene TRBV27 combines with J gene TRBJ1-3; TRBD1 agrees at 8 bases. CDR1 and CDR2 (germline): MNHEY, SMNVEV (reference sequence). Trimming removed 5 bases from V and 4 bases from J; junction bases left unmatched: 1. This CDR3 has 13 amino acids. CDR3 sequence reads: CASSPGGGNTIYF. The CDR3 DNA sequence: TGTGCCAGCAGTCCAGGGGGCGGAAACACCATATATTTT.

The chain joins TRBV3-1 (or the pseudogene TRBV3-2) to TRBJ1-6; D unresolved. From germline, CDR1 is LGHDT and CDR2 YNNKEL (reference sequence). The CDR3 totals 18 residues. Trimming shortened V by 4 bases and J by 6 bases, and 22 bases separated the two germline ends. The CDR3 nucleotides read TGTGCCAGCAGCCCAAGAAGGAGTTGGGGAGGAAGTAATTCACCCCTCCACTTT. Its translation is CASSPRRSWGGSNSPLHF.

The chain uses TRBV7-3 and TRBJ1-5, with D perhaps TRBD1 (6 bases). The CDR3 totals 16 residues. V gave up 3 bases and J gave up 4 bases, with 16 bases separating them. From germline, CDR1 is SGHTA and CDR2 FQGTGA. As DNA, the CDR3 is TGTGCCAGCAGCTTTCCTACAGGGTTGAGGAATCAGCCCCAGCATTTT. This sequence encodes CASSFPTGLRNQPQHF.

CDR3 DNA sequence: TGTGCCAGCAGCTTGGGTGAGGGCTGGGCTGAAGCTTTCTTT. Protein: CASSLGEGWAEAFF. The V call is TRBV5-5, the J call TRBJ1-1; D remains ambiguous. The germline V gene encodes CDR1 SGHKS and CDR2 YYEKEE (reference sequence). This CDR3 has 14 amino acids. Trimming stripped 0 bases from V and 6 bases from J, with 12 bases between.

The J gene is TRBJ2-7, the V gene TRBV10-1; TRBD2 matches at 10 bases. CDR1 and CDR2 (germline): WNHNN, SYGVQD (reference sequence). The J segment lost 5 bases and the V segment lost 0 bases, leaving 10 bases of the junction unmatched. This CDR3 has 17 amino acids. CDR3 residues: CASSESMTAGGPDEQYF. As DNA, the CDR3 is TGCGCCAGCAGTGAGTCGATGACAGCGGGGGGGCCTGACGAGCAGTACTTC.

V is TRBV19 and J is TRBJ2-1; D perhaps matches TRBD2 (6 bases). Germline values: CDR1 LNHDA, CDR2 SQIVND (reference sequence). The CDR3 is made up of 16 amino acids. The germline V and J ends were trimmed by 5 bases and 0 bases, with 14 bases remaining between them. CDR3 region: CASSAWGVSSYNEQFF. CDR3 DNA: TGTGCCAGTAGTGCTTGGGGGGTGAGCTCCTACAATGAGCAGTTCTTC.

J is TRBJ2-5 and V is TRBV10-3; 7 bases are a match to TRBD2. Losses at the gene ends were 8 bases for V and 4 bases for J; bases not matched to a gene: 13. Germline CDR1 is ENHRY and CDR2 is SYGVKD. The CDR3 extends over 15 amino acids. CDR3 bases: TGTGCCATCCGGCCATCTGGAGGCGGGGGAGAGACCCAGTACTTC. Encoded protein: CAIRPSGGGGETQYF.

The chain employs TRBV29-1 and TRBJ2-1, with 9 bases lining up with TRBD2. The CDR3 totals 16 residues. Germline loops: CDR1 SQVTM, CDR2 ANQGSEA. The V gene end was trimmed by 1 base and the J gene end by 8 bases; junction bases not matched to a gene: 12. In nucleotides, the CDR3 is TGCAGCGTTGAAGGGGGGGTTAGCGGGAGAAGCTATGAGCAGTTCTTC. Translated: CSVEGGVSGRSYEQFF.

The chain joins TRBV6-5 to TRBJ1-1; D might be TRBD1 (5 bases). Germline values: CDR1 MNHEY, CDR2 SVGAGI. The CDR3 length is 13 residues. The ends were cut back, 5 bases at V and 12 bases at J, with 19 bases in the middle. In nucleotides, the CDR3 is TGTGCCAGCAGTCCACCCGAGGGACTTCAGTCTTTCTTT. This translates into CASSPPEGLQSFF.

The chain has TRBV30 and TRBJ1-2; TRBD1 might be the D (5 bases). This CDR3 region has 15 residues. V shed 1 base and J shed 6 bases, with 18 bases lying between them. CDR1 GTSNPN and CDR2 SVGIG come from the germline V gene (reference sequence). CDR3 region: CAWSAFPGQGHGYTF. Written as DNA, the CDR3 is TGTGCCTGGAGTGCGTTTCCAGGGCAGGGCCATGGCTACACCTTC.

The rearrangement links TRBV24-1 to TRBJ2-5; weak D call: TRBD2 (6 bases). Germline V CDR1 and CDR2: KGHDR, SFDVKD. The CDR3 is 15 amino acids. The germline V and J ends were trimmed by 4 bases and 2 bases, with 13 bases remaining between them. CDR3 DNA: TGTGCCACCAGTGAGCCGGGACTCATTCAAGAGACCCAGTACTTC. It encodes CATSEPGLIQETQYF.

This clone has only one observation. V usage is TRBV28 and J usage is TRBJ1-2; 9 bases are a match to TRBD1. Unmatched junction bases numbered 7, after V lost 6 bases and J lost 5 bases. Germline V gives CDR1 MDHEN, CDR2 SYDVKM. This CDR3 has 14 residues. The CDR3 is CASRTGGYGYGYTF. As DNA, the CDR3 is TGTGCCAGCAGAACAGGGGGCTATGGTTATGGCTACACCTTC.

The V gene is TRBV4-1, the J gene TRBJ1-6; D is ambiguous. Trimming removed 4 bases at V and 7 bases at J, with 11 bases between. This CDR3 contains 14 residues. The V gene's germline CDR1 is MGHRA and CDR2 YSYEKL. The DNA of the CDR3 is TGCGCCAGCAGCCCATCTCGAGGAAATTCACCCCTCCACTTT. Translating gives CASSPSRGNSPLHF.

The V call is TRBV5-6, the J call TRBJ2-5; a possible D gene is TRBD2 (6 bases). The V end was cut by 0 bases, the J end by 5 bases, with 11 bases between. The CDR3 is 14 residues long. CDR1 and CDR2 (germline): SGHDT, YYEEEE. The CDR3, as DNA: TGTGCCAGCAGCTTGGGGGCGGCGGGGGAGACCCAGTACTTC. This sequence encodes CASSLGAAGETQYF. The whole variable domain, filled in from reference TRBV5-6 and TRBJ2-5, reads DAGVTQSPTHLIKTRGQQVTLRCSPKSGHDTVSWYQQALGQGPQFIFQYYEEEERQRGNFPDRFSGHQFPNYSSELNVNALLLGDSALYLCASSLGAAGETQYFGPGTRLLVL.

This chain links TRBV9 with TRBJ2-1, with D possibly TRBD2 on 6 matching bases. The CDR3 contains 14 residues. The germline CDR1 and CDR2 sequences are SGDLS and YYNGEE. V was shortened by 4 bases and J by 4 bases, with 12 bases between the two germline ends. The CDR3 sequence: CASSRSGSYNEQFF. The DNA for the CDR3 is TGTGCCAGCAGCCGAAGCGGGTCATACAATGAGCAGTTCTTC.

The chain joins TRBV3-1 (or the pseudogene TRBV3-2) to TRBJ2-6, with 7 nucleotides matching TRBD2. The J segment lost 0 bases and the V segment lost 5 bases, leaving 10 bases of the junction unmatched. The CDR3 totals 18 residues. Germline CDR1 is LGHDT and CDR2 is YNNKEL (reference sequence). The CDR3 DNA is TGTGCCAGCAGCGGGACGGGGGGTCGAAGCTCTGGGGCCAACGTCCTGACTTTC. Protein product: CASSGTGGRSSGANVLTF.

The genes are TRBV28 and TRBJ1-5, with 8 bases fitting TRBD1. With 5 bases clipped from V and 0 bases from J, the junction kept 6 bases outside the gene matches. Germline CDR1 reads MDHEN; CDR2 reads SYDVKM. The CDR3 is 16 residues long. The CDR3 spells CASSLGTGISNQPQHF. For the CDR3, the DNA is TGTGCCAGCAGTCTGGGGACAGGCATTAGCAATCAGCCCCAGCATTTT.

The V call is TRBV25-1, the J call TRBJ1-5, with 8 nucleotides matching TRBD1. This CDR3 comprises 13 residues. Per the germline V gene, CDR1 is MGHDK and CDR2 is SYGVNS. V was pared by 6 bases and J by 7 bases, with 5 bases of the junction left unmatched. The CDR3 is CASRGQVGQPQHF. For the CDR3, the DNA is TGTGCCAGCAGGGGACAGGTCGGACAGCCCCAGCATTTT.

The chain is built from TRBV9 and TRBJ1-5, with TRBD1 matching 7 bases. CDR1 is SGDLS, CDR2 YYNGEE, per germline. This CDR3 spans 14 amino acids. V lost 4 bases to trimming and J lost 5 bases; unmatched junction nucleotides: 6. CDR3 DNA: TGTGCCAGCAGCTGGGGGACAGAGGATCAGCCCCAGCATTTT. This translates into CASSWGTEDQPQHF.

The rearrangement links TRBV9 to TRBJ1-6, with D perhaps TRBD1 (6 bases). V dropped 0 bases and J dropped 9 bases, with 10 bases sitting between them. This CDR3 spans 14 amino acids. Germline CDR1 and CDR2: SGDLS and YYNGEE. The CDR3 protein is CASSVGQGFSPLHF. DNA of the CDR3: TGTGCCAGCAGCGTAGGGCAGGGGTTTTCACCCCTCCACTTT.

CDR3 bases: TGTGCCACGGGACTAGGGGCTAATGAGCAGTTCTTC. Residues: CATGLGANEQFF. The J gene is TRBJ2-1, the V gene TRBV24-1, with 8 nucleotides matching TRBD2. After removal of 10 bases from V and 7 bases from J, the junction contained 5 bases not matched to a gene. This CDR3 is built from 12 residues. Germline CDR1 KGHDR, CDR2 SFDVKD.

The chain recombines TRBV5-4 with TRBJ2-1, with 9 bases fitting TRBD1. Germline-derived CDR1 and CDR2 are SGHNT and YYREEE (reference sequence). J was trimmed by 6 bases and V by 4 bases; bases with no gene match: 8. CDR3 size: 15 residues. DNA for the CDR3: TGTGCCAGCAGCCCTCGGGCGACAGGGGGCAATGAGCAGTTCTTC. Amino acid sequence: CASSPRATGGNEQFF.

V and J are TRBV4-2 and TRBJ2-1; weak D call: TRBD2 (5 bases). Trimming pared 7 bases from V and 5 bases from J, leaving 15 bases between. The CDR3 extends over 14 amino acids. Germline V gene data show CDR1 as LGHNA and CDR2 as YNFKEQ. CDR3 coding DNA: TGTGCCAGCAAGGAGGTAGCGCTGGACAATGAGCAGTTCTTC. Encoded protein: CASKEVALDNEQFF.

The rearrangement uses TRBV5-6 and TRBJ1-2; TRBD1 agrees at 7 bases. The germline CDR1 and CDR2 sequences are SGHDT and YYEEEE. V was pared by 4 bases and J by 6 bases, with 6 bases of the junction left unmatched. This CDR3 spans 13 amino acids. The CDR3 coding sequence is TGTGCCAGCAGCCCAAGGGACAGTAATGGCTACACCTTC. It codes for CASSPRDSNGYTF. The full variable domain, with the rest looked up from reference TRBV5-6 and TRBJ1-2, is DAGVTQSPTHLIKTRGQQVTLRCSPKSGHDTVSWYQQALGQGPQFIFQYYEEEERQRGNFPDRFSGHQFPNYSSELNVNALLLGDSALYLCASSPRDSNGYTFGSGTRLTVV.

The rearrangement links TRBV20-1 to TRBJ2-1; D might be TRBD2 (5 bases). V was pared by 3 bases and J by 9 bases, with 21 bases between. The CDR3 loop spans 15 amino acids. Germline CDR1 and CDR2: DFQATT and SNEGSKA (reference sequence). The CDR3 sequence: CSASPLRDRDGEQFF. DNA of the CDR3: TGCAGTGCTAGTCCCCTCCGGGATCGAGACGGTGAGCAGTTCTTC.

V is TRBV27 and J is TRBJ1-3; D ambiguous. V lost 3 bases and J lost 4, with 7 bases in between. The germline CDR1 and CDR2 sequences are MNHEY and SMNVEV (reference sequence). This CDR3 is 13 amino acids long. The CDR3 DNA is TGTGCCAGCAGTTTTGCGGGAGGAAACACCATATATTTT. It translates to CASSFAGGNTIYF.